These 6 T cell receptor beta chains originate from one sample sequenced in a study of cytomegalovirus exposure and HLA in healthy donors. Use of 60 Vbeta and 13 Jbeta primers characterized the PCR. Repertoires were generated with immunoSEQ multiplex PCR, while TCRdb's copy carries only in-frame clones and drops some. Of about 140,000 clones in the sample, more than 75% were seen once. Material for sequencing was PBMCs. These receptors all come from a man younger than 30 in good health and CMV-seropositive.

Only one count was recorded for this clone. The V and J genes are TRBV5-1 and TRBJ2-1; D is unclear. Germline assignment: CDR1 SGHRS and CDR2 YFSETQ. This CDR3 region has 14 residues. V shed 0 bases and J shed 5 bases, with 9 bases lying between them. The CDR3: CASSLGLVNNEQFF. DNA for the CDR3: TGCGCCAGCAGCTTGGGGCTAGTCAACAATGAGCAGTTCTTC.

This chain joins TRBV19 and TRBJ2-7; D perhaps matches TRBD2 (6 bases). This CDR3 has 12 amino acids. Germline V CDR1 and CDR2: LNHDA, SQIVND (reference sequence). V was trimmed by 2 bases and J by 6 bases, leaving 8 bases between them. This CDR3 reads CASSILGGEQYF. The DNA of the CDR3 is TGTGCCAGTAGTATACTCGGGGGCGAGCAGTACTTC.

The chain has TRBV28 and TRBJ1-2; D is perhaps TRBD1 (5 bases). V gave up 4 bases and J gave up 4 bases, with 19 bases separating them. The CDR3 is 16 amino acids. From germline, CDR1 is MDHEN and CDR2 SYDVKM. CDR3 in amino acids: CASSWKGPRGGYGYTF. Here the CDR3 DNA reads TGTGCCAGCAGTTGGAAGGGACCGCGGGGAGGCTATGGCTACACCTTC.

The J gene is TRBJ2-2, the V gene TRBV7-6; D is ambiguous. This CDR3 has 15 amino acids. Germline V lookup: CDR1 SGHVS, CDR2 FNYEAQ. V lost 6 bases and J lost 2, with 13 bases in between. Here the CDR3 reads CASRSGLENTGELFF. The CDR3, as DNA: TGTGCCAGCAGGTCTGGGCTGGAAAACACCGGGGAGCTGTTTTTT.

Here the CDR3 reads CASSTGTSGPTDTQYF. CDR3 DNA: TGCGCCAGCAGCACGGGGACTAGCGGGCCCACAGATACGCAGTATTTT. This chain uses TRBV5-1 with TRBJ2-3; 12 nucleotides match TRBD2. This CDR3 has 16 amino acids. J lost 2 bases, V lost 4 bases, and 5 bases had no gene match. Germline lookup yields CDR1 SGHRS and CDR2 YFSETQ.

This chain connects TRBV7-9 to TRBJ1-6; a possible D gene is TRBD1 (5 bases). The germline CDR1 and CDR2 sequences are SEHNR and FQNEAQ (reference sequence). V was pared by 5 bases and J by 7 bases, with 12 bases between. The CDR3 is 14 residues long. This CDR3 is CASSPDSRNSPLHF. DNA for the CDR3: TGTGCCAGCAGCCCCGACAGCCGAAATTCACCCCTCCACTTT.